This record looks at one T cell receptor beta chain sequence and its context. This record comes from a study of blood T cell repertoires in COVID-19. Overall study: COVID-19 samples collected from the United States, Italy and Spain covered acute and convalescent phases. Nucleic acid was either cDNA or gDNA, and it came from T cells, B-cell-depleted T cells, or PBMCs.

Original handling: Counts of nucleated cells, estimated from reference gene primer amplification, were obtained. Method: immunoSEQ multiplex PCR; TCRdb's copy keeps in-frame clones and lacks some. The D gene and trimming were derived from the DNA, and the V and J assignments and clone size from that table. The data show about 410,000 clones, 75% to 90% seen once. Recruited during active infection, patients (from Seattle) were subsequently followed longitudinally. The origin of this receptor is a woman aged 35 to 49 with COVID-19, enrolled during active disease. The specimen was peripheral blood.

The CDR3 here is CASSFPSSGGSYNEQFF. In nucleotides, the CDR3 is TGTGCCAGCAGTTTCCCGTCTTCCGGGGGCTCCTACAATGAGCAGTTCTTC. The rearrangement uses TRBV28 and TRBJ2-1, with D tentatively TRBD2 (6 bases). V shed 3 bases and J shed 0 bases, with 15 bases lying between them. Germline V CDR1 and CDR2: MDHEN, SYDVKM. The CDR3 covers 17 residues.